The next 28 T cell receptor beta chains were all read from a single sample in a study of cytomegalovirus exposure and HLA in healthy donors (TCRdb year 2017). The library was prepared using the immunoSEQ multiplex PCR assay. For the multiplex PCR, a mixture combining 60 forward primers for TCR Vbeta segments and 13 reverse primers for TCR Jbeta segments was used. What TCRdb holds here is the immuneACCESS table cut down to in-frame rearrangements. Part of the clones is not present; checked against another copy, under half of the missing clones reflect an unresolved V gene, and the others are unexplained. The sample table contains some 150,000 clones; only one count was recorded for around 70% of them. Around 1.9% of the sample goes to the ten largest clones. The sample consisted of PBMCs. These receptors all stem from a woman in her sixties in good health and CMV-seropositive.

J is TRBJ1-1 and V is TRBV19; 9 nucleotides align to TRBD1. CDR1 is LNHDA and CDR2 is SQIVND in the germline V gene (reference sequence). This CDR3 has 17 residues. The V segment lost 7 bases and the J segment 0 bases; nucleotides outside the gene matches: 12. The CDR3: CASTLSGTGRLNTEAFF. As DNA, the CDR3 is TGTGCCAGTACCCTTTCAGGGACAGGGAGACTGAACACTGAAGCTTTCTTT.

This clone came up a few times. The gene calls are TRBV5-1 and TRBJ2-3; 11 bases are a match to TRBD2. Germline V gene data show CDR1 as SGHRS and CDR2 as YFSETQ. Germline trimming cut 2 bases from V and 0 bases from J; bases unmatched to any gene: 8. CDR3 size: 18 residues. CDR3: CASSFKSGTSGSTDTQYF. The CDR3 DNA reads TGCGCCAGCAGCTTTAAGTCCGGGACTAGCGGAAGCACAGATACGCAGTATTTT.

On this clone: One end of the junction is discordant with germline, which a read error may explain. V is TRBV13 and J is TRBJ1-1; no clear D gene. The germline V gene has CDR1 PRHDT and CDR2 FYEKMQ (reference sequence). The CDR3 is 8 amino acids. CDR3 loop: CATLTGIF. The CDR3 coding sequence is TGTGCCACCCTTACGGGGATTTTT.

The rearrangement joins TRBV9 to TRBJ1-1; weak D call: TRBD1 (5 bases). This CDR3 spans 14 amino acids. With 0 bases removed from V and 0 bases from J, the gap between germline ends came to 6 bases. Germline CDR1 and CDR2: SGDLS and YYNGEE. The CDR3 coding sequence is TGTGCCAGCAGCGTAGAACAGGTGAACACTGAAGCTTTCTTT. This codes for CASSVEQVNTEAFF.

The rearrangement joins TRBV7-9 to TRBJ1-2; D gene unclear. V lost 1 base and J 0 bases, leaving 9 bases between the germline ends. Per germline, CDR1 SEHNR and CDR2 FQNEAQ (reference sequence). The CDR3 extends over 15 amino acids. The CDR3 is CASSLDRPANYGYTF. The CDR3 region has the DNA TGTGCCAGCAGCTTAGACAGACCCGCTAACTATGGCTACACCTTC.

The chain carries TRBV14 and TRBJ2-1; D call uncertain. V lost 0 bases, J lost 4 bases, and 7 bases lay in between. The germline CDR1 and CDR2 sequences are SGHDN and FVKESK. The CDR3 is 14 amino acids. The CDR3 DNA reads TGTGCCAGCAGCCAAGACTCCAGATACAATGAGCAGTTCTTC. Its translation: CASSQDSRYNEQFF.

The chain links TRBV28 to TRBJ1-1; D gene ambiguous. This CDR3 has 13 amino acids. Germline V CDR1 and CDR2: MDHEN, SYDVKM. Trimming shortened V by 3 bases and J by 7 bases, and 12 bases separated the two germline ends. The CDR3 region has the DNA TGTGCCAGCAGTTTGACCCCGCAGGTTGAAGCTTTCTTT. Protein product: CASSLTPQVEAFF.

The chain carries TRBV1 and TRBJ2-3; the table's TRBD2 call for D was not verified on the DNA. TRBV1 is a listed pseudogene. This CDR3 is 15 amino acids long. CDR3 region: CTSLDLLAVTDTQYF. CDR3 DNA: TGCACCAGCTTGGACTTACTAGCGGTCACAGATACGCAGTATTTT.

CDR3 protein: CANLNRFYEQYF. The DNA of the CDR3 is TGTGCCAACCTAAACAGGTTCTACGAGCAGTACTTC. The chain is built from TRBV28 and TRBJ2-7, with a weak D call TRBD1 (5 bases). Germline V lookup: CDR1 MDHEN, CDR2 SYDVKM. V was trimmed by 10 bases and J by 3 bases, leaving 13 bases between them. The CDR3 has 12 residues.

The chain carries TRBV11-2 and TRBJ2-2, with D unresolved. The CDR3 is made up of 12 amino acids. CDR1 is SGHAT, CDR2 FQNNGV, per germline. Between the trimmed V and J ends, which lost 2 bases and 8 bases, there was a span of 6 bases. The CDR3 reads CASSLIRGELFF. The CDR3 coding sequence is TGTGCCAGCAGCTTAATTCGGGGGGAGCTGTTTTTT. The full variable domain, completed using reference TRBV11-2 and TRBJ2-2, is EAGVAQSPRYKIIEKRQSVAFWCNPISGHATLYWYQQILGQGPKLLIQFQNNGVVDDSQLPKDRFSAERLKGVDSTLKIQPAKLEDSAVYLCASSLIRGELFFGEGSRLTVL.

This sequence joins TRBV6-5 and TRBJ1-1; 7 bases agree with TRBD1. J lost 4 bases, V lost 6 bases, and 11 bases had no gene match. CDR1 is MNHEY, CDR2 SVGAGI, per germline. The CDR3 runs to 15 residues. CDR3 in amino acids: CASRNDRVDGTEAFF. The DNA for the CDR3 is TGTGCCAGCAGAAACGACAGGGTTGATGGCACTGAAGCTTTCTTT.

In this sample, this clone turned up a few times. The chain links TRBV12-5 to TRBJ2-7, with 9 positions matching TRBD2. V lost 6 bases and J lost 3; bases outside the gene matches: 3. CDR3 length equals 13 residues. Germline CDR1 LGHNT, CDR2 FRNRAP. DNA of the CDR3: TGTGCTAGTGGCCTTAGCGGGAGCTACGAGCAGTACTTC. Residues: CASGLSGSYEQYF.

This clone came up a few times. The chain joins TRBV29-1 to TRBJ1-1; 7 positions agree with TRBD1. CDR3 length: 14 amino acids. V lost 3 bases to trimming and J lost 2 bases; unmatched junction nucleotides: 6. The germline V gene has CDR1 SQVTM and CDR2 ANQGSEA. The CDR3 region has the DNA TGCAGCGTTGATGTCCGGGACAGTAACACTGAAGCTTTCTTT. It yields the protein CSVDVRDSNTEAFF.

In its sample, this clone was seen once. CDR3 residues: CASSLTLGGNTGELFF. CDR3 DNA: TGTGCCAGCAGCTTAACGTTGGGGGGGAACACCGGGGAGCTGTTTTTT. The rearrangement links TRBV7-3 to TRBJ2-2, with D perhaps TRBD2 (6 bases). Germline loops: CDR1 SGHTA, CDR2 FQGTGA. V lost 0 bases and J 1 base, leaving 9 bases between the germline ends. The length of the CDR3 is 16 residues.

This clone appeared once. The CDR3 protein is CASSLQGANYGYTF. The DNA for the CDR3 is TGTGCCAGCAGCTTACAGGGGGCTAACTATGGCTACACCTTC. V and J are TRBV5-4 and TRBJ1-2; TRBD1 matches 8 bases. Germline CDR1 SGHNT, CDR2 YYREEE (reference sequence). The CDR3 consists of 14 residues. Trimming took 2 bases from V and 0 from J; bases not matched to a gene: 0.

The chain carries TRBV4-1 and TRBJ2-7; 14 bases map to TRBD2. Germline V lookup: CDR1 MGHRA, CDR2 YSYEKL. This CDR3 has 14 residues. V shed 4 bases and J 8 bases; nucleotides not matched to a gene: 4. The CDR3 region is CASSLRLAGGKQYF. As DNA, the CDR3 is TGCGCCAGCAGCCTTAGACTAGCGGGAGGGAAGCAGTACTTC.

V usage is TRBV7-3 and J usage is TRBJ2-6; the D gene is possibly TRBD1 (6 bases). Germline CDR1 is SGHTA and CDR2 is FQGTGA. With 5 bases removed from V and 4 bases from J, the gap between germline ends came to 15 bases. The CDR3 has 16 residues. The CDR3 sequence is CASSPTGTSGANVLTF. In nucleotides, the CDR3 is TGTGCCAGCAGCCCAACAGGGACCTCCGGGGCCAACGTCCTGACTTTC. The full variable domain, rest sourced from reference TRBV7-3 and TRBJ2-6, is GAGVSQTPSNKVTEKGKYVELRCDPISGHTALYWYRQSLGQGPEFLIYFQGTGAADDSGLPNDRFFAVRPEGSVSTLKIQRTERGDSAVYLCASSPTGTSGANVLTFGAGSRLTVL.

CDR3 sequence: CASDSTVNQPQHF. In DNA form, the CDR3 reads TGTGCCAGCGATTCGACAGTCAATCAGCCCCAGCATTTT. The chain has TRBV2 and TRBJ1-5; D might be TRBD1 (5 bases). Germline V lookup: CDR1 SNHLY, CDR2 FYNNEI. V was trimmed by 8 bases and J by 3 bases, leaving 11 bases between them. This CDR3 spans 13 amino acids.

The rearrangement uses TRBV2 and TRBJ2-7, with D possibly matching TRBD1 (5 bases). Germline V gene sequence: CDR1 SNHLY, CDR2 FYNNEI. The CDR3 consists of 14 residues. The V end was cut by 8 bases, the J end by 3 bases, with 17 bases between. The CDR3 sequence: CASHPLDRVYEQYF. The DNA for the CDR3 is TGTGCCAGCCACCCTCTTGACAGAGTCTACGAGCAGTACTTC.

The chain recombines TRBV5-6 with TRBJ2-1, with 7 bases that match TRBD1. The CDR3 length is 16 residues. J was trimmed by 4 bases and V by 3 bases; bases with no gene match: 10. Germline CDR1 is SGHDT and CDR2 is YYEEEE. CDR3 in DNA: TGTGCCAGCAGCTCCCAATCCGGGACAGTTTACAATGAGCAGTTCTTC. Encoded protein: CASSSQSGTVYNEQFF.

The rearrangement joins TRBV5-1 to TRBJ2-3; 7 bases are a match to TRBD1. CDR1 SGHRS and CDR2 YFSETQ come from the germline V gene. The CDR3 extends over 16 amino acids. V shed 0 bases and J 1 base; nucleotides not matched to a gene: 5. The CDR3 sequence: CASSLGTGDRTDTQYF. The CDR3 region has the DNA TGCGCCAGCAGCTTGGGAACAGGGGACCGCACAGATACGCAGTATTTT.

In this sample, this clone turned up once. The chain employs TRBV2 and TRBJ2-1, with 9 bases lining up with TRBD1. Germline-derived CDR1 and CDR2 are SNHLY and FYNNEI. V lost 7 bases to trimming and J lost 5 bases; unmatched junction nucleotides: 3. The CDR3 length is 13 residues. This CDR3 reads CASTGQGNNEQFF. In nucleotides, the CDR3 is TGTGCCAGCACTGGACAGGGGAACAATGAGCAGTTCTTC.

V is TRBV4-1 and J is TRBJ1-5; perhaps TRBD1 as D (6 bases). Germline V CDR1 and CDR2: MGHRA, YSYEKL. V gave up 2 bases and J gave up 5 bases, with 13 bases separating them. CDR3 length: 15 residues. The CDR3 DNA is TGCGCCAGCAGCCAACCGGACAGATGGGATCAGCCCCAGCATTTT. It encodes CASSQPDRWDQPQHF.

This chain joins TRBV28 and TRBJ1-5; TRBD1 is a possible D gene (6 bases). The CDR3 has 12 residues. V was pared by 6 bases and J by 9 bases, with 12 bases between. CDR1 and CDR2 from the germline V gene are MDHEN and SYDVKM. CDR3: CASRPTGSPQHF. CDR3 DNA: TGTGCCAGCAGACCAACAGGGTCGCCCCAGCATTTT.

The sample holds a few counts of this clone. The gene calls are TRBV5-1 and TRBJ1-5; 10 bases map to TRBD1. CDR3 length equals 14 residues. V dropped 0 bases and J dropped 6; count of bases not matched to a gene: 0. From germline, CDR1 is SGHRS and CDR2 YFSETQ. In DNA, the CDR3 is TGCGCCAGCAGCTTGGGGGACAGGGGTCAGCCCCAGCATTTT. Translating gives CASSLGDRGQPQHF.

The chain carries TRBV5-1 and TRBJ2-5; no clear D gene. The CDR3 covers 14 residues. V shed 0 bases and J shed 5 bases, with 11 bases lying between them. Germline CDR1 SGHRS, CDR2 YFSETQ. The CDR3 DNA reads TGCGCCAGCAGCTTGGAAGTTAGTACGGAGACCCAGTACTTC. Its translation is CASSLEVSTETQYF.

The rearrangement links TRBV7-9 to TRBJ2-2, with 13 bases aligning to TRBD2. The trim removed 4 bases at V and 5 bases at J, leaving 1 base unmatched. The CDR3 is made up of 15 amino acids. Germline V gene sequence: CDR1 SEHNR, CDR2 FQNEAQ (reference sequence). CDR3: CASSSGLAGTGELFF. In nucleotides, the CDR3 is TGTGCCAGCAGCTCGGGACTAGCGGGAACCGGGGAGCTGTTTTTT. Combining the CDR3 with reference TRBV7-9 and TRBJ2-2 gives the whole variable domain DTGVSQNPRHKITKRGQNVTFRCDPISEHNRLYWYRQTLGQGPEFLTYFQNEAQLEKSRLLSDRFSAERPKGSFSTLEIQRTEQGDSAMYLCASSSGLAGTGELFFGEGSRLTVL.

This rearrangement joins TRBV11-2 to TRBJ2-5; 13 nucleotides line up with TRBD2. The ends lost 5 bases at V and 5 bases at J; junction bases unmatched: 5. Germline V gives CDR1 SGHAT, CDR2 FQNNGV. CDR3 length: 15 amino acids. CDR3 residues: CASSGGLAGYETQYF. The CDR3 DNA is TGTGCCAGCAGCGGGGGACTAGCGGGATACGAGACCCAGTACTTC. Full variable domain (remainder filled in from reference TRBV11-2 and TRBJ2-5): EAGVAQSPRYKIIEKRQSVAFWCNPISGHATLYWYQQILGQGPKLLIQFQNNGVVDDSQLPKDRFSAERLKGVDSTLKIQPAKLEDSAVYLCASSGGLAGYETQYFGPGTRLLVL.